This T cell receptor (beta chain) was retrieved from a study of shared clonotypes between healthy human individuals. The sample holds a few counts of this clone. Repertoires were generated with immunoSEQ multiplex PCR, while TCRdb's copy carries only in-frame clones and drops some. The profile covers approximately 700,000 clones, with around 78% appearing a single time and around 2% taken by the ten largest. This CDR3 contains 14 residues. The J segment lost 4 bases and the V segment lost 6 bases, leaving 8 bases of the junction unmatched. CDR1 is SGHTA and CDR2 is FQGNSA in the germline V gene. Sequencing was done on a sample of memory CD4+ T cells sorted from blood. This sample's subset: CD45RA-negative fraction. The rearrangement joins TRBV7-2 to TRBJ1-2; 7 nucleotides align to TRBD1. The sequence derives from a woman in her twenties or thirties in good health. CDR3 in DNA: TGTGCCAGCAGGGGAGGGACAGACCTCTATGGCTACACCTTC. It yields the protein CASRGGTDLYGYTF.